This section outlines one T cell receptor beta chain sequence together with its context. The data originate from a study of blood T cell repertoires in COVID-19. Across the whole study: The study drew acute and convalescent COVID-19 samples from the United States, Italy and Spain.

As originally analysed: Cell counts per sample came from amplifying reference gene primers. The protocol was immunoSEQ multiplex PCR, while the TCRdb copy is restricted to in-frame clones and leaves out a portion. V and J calls and clone size are given by that table; D and trimming were obtained from the DNA. The sample lists about 140,000 clones; less than 90% were seen once. During active infection, Seattle patients enrolled and were then monitored through disease. The receptor was derived from a man aged 25 to 45 with COVID-19, enrolled during active disease. The sequenced material came from peripheral blood.

CDR3 loop: CASSAGGGRARETQYF. Here the CDR3 DNA reads TGTGCCAGCAGCGCCGGAGGAGGGAGGGCCAGGGAGACCCAGTACTTC. V is TRBV7-9 and J is TRBJ2-5; 7 bases line up with TRBD2. V trimming: 5 bases; J trimming: 5 bases; junction bases outside the gene matches: 14. The CDR3 is 16 residues long. Looked up from germline, CDR1 is SEHNR and CDR2 is FQNEAQ (reference sequence).